The 25 T cell receptor beta chains reported below all come from one sample, sequenced in a study of T cell changes during pregnancy in multiple sclerosis. Repertoires were generated with immunoSEQ multiplex PCR, while TCRdb's copy carries only in-frame clones and drops some. The sample includes roughly 100,000 clones, less than 95% of them seen just once. Sequenced here: peripheral blood, sampled after pregnancy. The receptors shown here come from a female donor with multiple sclerosis, enrolled in a pregnancy study.

V usage is TRBV28 and J usage is TRBJ2-3; D is perhaps TRBD1 (6 bases). The CDR3 has 13 residues. V gave up 4 bases and J gave up 8 bases, with 13 bases separating them. The V gene's germline CDR1 is MDHEN and CDR2 SYDVKM. Written as DNA, the CDR3 is TGTGCCAGCAGTTCCCCGACAGGAGGTACGCAGTATTTT. Amino acids: CASSSPTGGTQYF.

The chain employs TRBV28 and TRBJ2-5; maybe TRBD2 (5 bases). The CDR3 is 14 amino acids. The germline gives CDR1 MDHEN, CDR2 SYDVKM. Trimming removed 5 bases at V and 1 base at J, with 11 bases between. The CDR3 sequence: CASSRSGFQETQYF. DNA of the CDR3: TGTGCCAGCAGTCGCTCGGGGTTCCAAGAGACCCAGTACTTC.

The chain links TRBV28 to TRBJ2-1; 12 nucleotides match TRBD2. V lost 3 bases and J lost 7; bases outside the gene matches: 7. Germline values: CDR1 MDHEN, CDR2 SYDVKM. The CDR3 has 16 residues. In DNA form, the CDR3 reads TGTGCCAGCAGTTTCTCTAGCGGGAGGGGAAAAAATGAGCAGTTCTTC. Translation gives CASSFSSGRGKNEQFF.

This chain connects TRBV7-9 to TRBJ1-2; D is uncertain. The V end lost 8 bases, the J end lost 13 bases, and 8 bases lay between the germline ends. CDR3 size: 8 residues. CDR1 is SEHNR and CDR2 is FQNEAQ in the germline V gene (reference sequence). This chain's CDR3 is CASGHPTF. The CDR3 coding sequence is TGTGCCAGCGGCCACCCCACCTTC.

The sample holds a few counts of this clone. The rearrangement links TRBV12-5 to TRBJ1-1; the D gene is possibly TRBD1 (5 bases). CDR1 and CDR2 from the germline V gene are LGHNT and FRNRAP. The CDR3 extends over 12 amino acids. The V end lost 3 bases, the J end lost 7 bases, and 9 bases lay between the germline ends. As DNA, the CDR3 is TGTGCTAGTGGTTTAGGGGACTTTGAAGCTTTCTTT. This translates into CASGLGDFEAFF.

The V and J genes are TRBV5-8 and TRBJ2-2; D ambiguous. The V end was cut by 0 bases, the J end by 7 bases, with 4 bases between. Germline V gene lookup returns CDR1 SGHTS and CDR2 YDEGEE. This CDR3 has 12 amino acids. CDR3 loop: CASSLASGELFF. As DNA, the CDR3 is TGTGCCAGCAGCTTGGCGAGCGGGGAGCTGTTTTTT.

This clone was counted between two and nine times. The rearrangement links TRBV27 to TRBJ1-2; no clear D. The germline CDR1 and CDR2 sequences are MNHEY and SMNVEV (reference sequence). This CDR3 is built from 13 residues. V lost 2 bases and J 3 bases, leaving 7 bases between the germline ends. CDR3 residues: CASSLGQHYGYTF. The DNA of the CDR3 is TGTGCCAGCAGTTTAGGGCAGCACTATGGCTACACCTTC.

V and J are TRBV19 and TRBJ1-4; D gene uncertain. The germline V gene has CDR1 LNHDA and CDR2 SQIVND (reference sequence). The CDR3 is made up of 15 amino acids. V was shortened by 3 bases and J by 14 bases, with 22 bases between the two germline ends. This chain's CDR3 is CASSIGGFSARWLFF. CDR3 DNA sequence: TGTGCCAGTAGTATCGGCGGGTTTTCAGCTCGGTGGCTGTTTTTT.

The chain uses TRBV7-6 and TRBJ2-7, with TRBD2 matching 12 bases. J lost 5 bases, V lost 3 bases, and 5 bases had no gene match. Germline CDR1 is SGHVS and CDR2 is FNYEAQ. CDR3 length equals 15 residues. CDR3 sequence (DNA): TGTGCCAGCAGCTTTTCTAGCGGGGGGGCCGACGAGCAGTACTTC. This sequence encodes CASSFSSGGADEQYF.

The V call is TRBV6-6, the J call TRBJ2-7; no firm D call. This CDR3 region has 12 residues. Trimming shortened V by 5 bases and J by 5 bases, and 10 bases separated the two germline ends. The germline V gene encodes CDR1 MNHNY and CDR2 SVGAGI (reference sequence). Here the CDR3 DNA reads TGTGCCAGCAGTAACACATTGAACGAGCAGTACTTC. Its protein is CASSNTLNEQYF.

The chain combines TRBV2 with TRBJ2-3, with TRBD2 identical over 12 bases. This CDR3 comprises 16 residues. The germline gives CDR1 SNHLY, CDR2 FYNNEI. Unmatched junction bases numbered 6, after V lost 6 bases and J lost 2 bases. CDR3 sequence reads: CASRGGLAGFTDTQYF. The CDR3 nucleotides are TGTGCCAGCAGGGGTGGACTAGCGGGATTCACAGATACGCAGTATTTT.

This chain links TRBV4-1 with TRBJ1-6; D uncertain. V lost 2 bases, J lost 3 bases, and 14 bases lay in between. This CDR3 contains 17 residues. Germline values: CDR1 MGHRA, CDR2 YSYEKL. For the CDR3, the DNA is TGCGCCAGCAGCCAACAACAGAGGGCGGGCTATAATTCACCCCTCCACTTT. Translated, it gives CASSQQQRAGYNSPLHF.

This rearrangement joins TRBV5-1 to TRBJ1-1; D possibly corresponds to TRBD1 (6 bases). In germline, CDR1 is SGHRS, CDR2 YFSETQ. The CDR3 totals 17 residues. Deletions cut 0 bases from V and 4 bases from J, with 19 bases between. In nucleotides, the CDR3 is TGCGCCAGCAGCTTGGAGGGGGGGCGCCCCGGGAGCACTGAAGCTTTCTTT. This codes for CASSLEGGRPGSTEAFF.

This clone was counted between two and nine times. The V and J genes are TRBV4-2 and TRBJ1-6; D gene ambiguous. Between the trimmed V and J ends, which lost 1 base and 5 bases, there was a span of 9 bases. CDR1 is LGHNA, CDR2 YNFKEQ, per germline. The CDR3 length is 15 residues. The DNA for the CDR3 is TGTGCCAGCAGCCAAGTGAACAGAGATAATTCACCCCTCCACTTT. Translation gives CASSQVNRDNSPLHF.

This sequence joins TRBV15 and TRBJ2-3; the match to TRBD2 covers 8 bases. The germline CDR1 and CDR2 sequences are LNHNV and YYDKDF (reference sequence). CDR3 length: 13 residues. The ends lost 9 bases at V and 4 bases at J; junction bases unmatched: 6. Written as DNA, the CDR3 is TGTGCCACAACCGGGACTAGACCAGATACGCAGTATTTT. The encoded protein is CATTGTRPDTQYF.

The V call is TRBV6-1, the J call TRBJ2-7; tentatively, D is TRBD2 (6 bases). Trimming left V 8 bases short and J 5 bases short, with 22 bases between. The germline gives CDR1 MNHNS, CDR2 SASEGT. CDR3 length: 15 amino acids. The CDR3 region has the DNA TGTGCCAGCGAGCCAGGAAGGGGAGGTCAGGACGAGCAGTACTTC. It specifies CASEPGRGGQDEQYF.

This chain uses TRBV11-2 with TRBJ2-5; D is perhaps TRBD1 (5 bases). Germline CDR1 and CDR2: SGHAT and FQNNGV. The CDR3 is 13 residues long. V was clipped by 3 bases and J by 4 bases, with 9 bases between them. The CDR3 sequence is CASSFNTGETQYF. In DNA form, the CDR3 reads TGTGCCAGCAGCTTTAACACAGGAGAGACCCAGTACTTC.

The chain carries TRBV28 and TRBJ1-5, with a possible D match to TRBD1 (6 bases). Germline-derived CDR1 and CDR2 are MDHEN and SYDVKM. Trimming left V 6 bases short and J 2 bases short, with 11 bases between. The CDR3 is 14 residues long. For the CDR3, the DNA is TGTGCCAGCAGAAAACAGGGAGGCAATCAGCCCCAGCATTTT. This sequence encodes CASRKQGGNQPQHF.

The chain is built from TRBV27 and TRBJ1-2; maybe TRBD1 (5 bases). Trimming stripped 4 bases from V and 5 bases from J, with 8 bases between. CDR3 length equals 12 residues. Germline V gene lookup returns CDR1 MNHEY and CDR2 SMNVEV (reference sequence). The DNA of the CDR3 is TGTGCCAGCAGTTCCCAGGGTTATGGCTACACCTTC. This codes for CASSSQGYGYTF.

The chain links TRBV5-1 to TRBJ1-4, with D perhaps TRBD1 (5 bases). This CDR3 spans 14 amino acids. Deletions cut 0 bases from V and 4 bases from J, with 7 bases between. Germline V CDR1 and CDR2: SGHRS, YFSETQ. The CDR3 here is CASSLEGVNEKLFF. The CDR3 coding sequence is TGCGCCAGCAGCTTGGAAGGGGTTAATGAAAAACTGTTTTTT.

Notes on this clone: Other nucleotide sequences from this sample produce the same CDR3. The chain couples TRBV6-5 to TRBJ2-6, with 7 positions matching TRBD2. Trimming at V came to 2 bases and at J to 2 bases, leaving 0 bases not matched to a gene. The CDR3 runs to 15 residues. Germline assignment: CDR1 MNHEY and CDR2 SVGAGI. In nucleotides, the CDR3 is TGTGCCAGCAGTTACGGGGGGGCTGGGGCCAACGTCCTGACTTTC. Translation: CASSYGGAGANVLTF.

V gene TRBV14 combines with J gene TRBJ1-2; 10 bases fit TRBD1. V gave up 3 bases and J gave up 7 bases; unmatched junction bases: 11. This CDR3 has 16 residues. CDR1 and CDR2 (germline): SGHDN, FVKESK. The CDR3 is CASSHNNPDRGLGYTF. CDR3 sequence (DNA): TGTGCCAGCAGCCATAACAACCCAGACAGGGGGCTTGGCTACACCTTC.

The chain couples TRBV5-6 to TRBJ2-1; TRBD2 matches at 8 bases. Germline V gives CDR1 SGHDT, CDR2 YYEEEE. CDR3 length equals 13 residues. V shed 3 bases, J shed 14 bases, and the junction held 10 bases outside the gene matches. The DNA for the CDR3 is TGTGCCAGCAGCTCTTTCCGGGTGCGGGGGGAGTTCTTC. It specifies CASSSFRVRGEFF.

This chain joins TRBV21-1 and TRBJ2-3; the table's D call of TRBD2 was not tested on the DNA. TRBV21-1 counts as a pseudogene. The CDR3 spans 14 residues. The CDR3 bases are TGTGCCAGCAACAAGCGGGAGGGCTGGGATACGCAGTATTTT. This codes for CASNKREGWDTQYF.

The V and J genes are TRBV28 and TRBJ2-7, with D tentatively TRBD1 (6 bases). The germline V gene has CDR1 MDHEN and CDR2 SYDVKM. This CDR3 has 11 residues. The CDR3 region has the DNA TGTGCAACGGACAGTAACTACGAGCAGTACTTC. Its protein is CATDSNYEQYF. Full variable domain (remainder filled in from reference TRBV28 and TRBJ2-7): DVKVTQSSRYLVKRTGEKVFLECVQDMDHENMFWYRQDPGLGLRLIYFSYDVKMKEKGDIPEGYSVSREKKERFSLILESASTNQTSMYLCATDSNYEQYFGPGTRLTVT.